These 18 T cell receptor beta chains share one sample of origin, sequenced in a study of T-cell memory formation after mild COVID-19. TCRdb redid the calling of the 5' RACE reads with MiXCR, one entry per CDR3 protein. The sample holds roughly 340,000 distinct CDR3 sequences, roughly 15% seen once. The specimen was PBMCs or a T cell subset sorted from them (not recorded which). The receptors stem from a man younger than 30 who had mild COVID-19 (a few samples of this study predate the infection). Cell type and time point are not known.

A few counts support this clonotype. The chain uses TRBV4-2 and TRBJ1-1; D is unclear. CDR3 length equals 14 residues. CDR1 is LGHNA, CDR2 YNFKEQ, per germline. Trimming left V 0 bases short and J 11 bases short, with 16 bases between. CDR3 sequence: CASSQETLTSTAFF. The CDR3 nucleotides are TGTGCCAGCAGCCAAGAAACCCTAACCAGTACGGCTTTCTTT.

This clonotype was observed a few times. V gene TRBV2 combines with J gene TRBJ1-2, with unresolved D. Trimming took off 8 bases at V and 8 bases at J, with 15 bases between the two ends. Germline CDR1 SNHLY, CDR2 FYNNEI. The CDR3 is 12 amino acids. Here the CDR3 reads CASGGVLGGYTF. Written as DNA, the CDR3 is TGTGCCAGCGGCGGGGTCCTCGGAGGCTACACCTTC.

This clonotype was seen a handful of times. The V and J genes are TRBV7-9 and TRBJ1-5; 9 nucleotides match TRBD1. The germline V gene has CDR1 SEHNR and CDR2 FQNEAQ (reference sequence). This CDR3 contains 16 residues. V shed 5 bases, J shed 4 bases, and the junction held 9 bases outside the gene matches. This CDR3 is CASSDSGQGKNQPQHF. The CDR3 bases are TGTGCCAGCAGCGACTCGGGACAGGGAAAGAATCAGCCCCAGCATTTT. The full variable domain, its missing parts supplied by reference TRBV7-9 and TRBJ1-5, is DTGVSQNPRHKITKRGQNVTFRCDPISEHNRLYWYRQTLGQGPEFLTYFQNEAQLEKSRLLSDRFSAERPKGSFSTLEIQRTEQGDSAMYLCASSDSGQGKNQPQHFGDGTRLSIL.

This sequence joins TRBV6-2 or TRBV6-3 and TRBJ2-2; D remains ambiguous. The V gene lost 2 bases and the J gene lost 6 bases, with 13 bases spanning the gap. The CDR3 is 15 residues long. Per the germline V gene, CDR1 is MNHEY and CDR2 is SVGEGT. The CDR3 sequence: CASSYTTEYPGELFF. DNA of the CDR3: TGTGCCAGCAGTTACACTACAGAGTACCCCGGGGAGCTGTTTTTT.

This clonotype showed up just a few times. J is TRBJ1-1 and V is TRBV12-3 or TRBV12-4; D remains unclear. Trimming pared 1 base from V and 1 base from J, leaving 13 bases between. The CDR3 is 16 residues long. This CDR3 reads CASSLVPNLRNTEAFF. Written as DNA, the CDR3 is TGTGCCAGCAGTTTAGTCCCCAACCTGCGGAACACTGAAGCTTTCTTT.

This clonotype occurred a few times. This chain connects TRBV7-2 to TRBJ2-1; TRBD2 matches 13 bases. Looked up from germline, CDR1 is SGHTA and CDR2 is FQGNSA. J gave up 7 bases and V 4 bases, and 7 bases lay outside the gene matches. The CDR3 loop spans 16 amino acids. The CDR3 nucleotides are TGTGCCAGCAGCTCGTCGGGACTAGCGGGGAGGAATGAGCAGTTCTTC. Translating it yields CASSSSGLAGRNEQFF.

The rearrangement uses TRBV18 and TRBJ2-6; TRBD2 matches at 7 bases. CDR1 is KGHSH, CDR2 LQKENI, per germline. J lost 2 bases, V lost 3 bases, and 4 bases had no gene match. The CDR3 has 16 amino acids. The CDR3 nucleotides are TGTGCCAGCTCACCCTTAGCGGGTGCTGGGGCCAACGTCCTGACTTTC. Its protein product is CASSPLAGAGANVLTF.

Only a few counts were recorded for this clonotype. The chain is built from TRBV7-2 and TRBJ1-5; tentative D call: TRBD1 (5 bases). The V and J ends lost 6 bases and 7 bases respectively, with 13 bases between them. Germline CDR1 is SGHTA and CDR2 is FQGNSA. The CDR3 loop spans 13 amino acids. Here the CDR3 DNA reads TGTGCCAGCAGTCGAGGGAGGGACCAGCCCCAGCATTTT. It codes for CASSRGRDQPQHF.

Only a few counts were recorded for this clonotype. V usage is TRBV5-1 and J usage is TRBJ2-3; TRBD1 aligns across 10 bases. J was trimmed by 7 bases and V by 3 bases; bases with no gene match: 11. The germline CDR1 and CDR2 sequences are SGHRS and YFSETQ. The CDR3 has 16 amino acids. CDR3 region: CASSWGGTGVENTQYF. In nucleotides, the CDR3 is TGCGCCAGCAGCTGGGGCGGGACAGGGGTTGAGAATACGCAGTATTTT.

This clonotype was seen ten or more times. The rearrangement links TRBV7-2 to TRBJ2-1; TRBD2 agrees at 13 bases. Germline V gene lookup returns CDR1 SGHTA and CDR2 FQGNSA. With V trimmed by 6 bases and J by 9 bases, 8 bases remained unmatched. The CDR3 covers 15 residues. The CDR3 here is CASSETSGGAREQFF. The CDR3 DNA reads TGTGCCAGCAGTGAAACTAGCGGGGGGGCTCGTGAGCAGTTCTTC.

This clonotype has just a few counts. The V and J genes are TRBV12-3 or TRBV12-4 and TRBJ1-2; the D is unclear. Between the trimmed V and J ends, which lost 3 bases and 6 bases, there was a span of 8 bases. This CDR3 spans 12 amino acids. CDR3 loop: CASSLGNNGYTF. In nucleotides, the CDR3 is TGTGCCAGCAGTTTGGGAAACAATGGCTACACCTTC.

This clonotype was counted a few times. The chain joins TRBV12-3 or TRBV12-4 to TRBJ1-2; 8 bases are a match to TRBD1. There are 16 residues in the CDR3. V gave up 4 bases and J gave up 7 bases; unmatched junction bases: 14. Here the CDR3 reads CASSSRGTGPRGGYTF. The CDR3 DNA follows: TGTGCCAGCAGTTCGCGAGGGACAGGCCCTCGAGGTGGCTACACCTTC.

CDR3 in DNA: TGTGCCAGCAGCGACGATCACGAAAAACTGTTTTTT. Its translation: CASSDDHEKLFF. The chain links TRBV7-9 to TRBJ1-4; D remains ambiguous. Germline CDR1 and CDR2: SEHNR and FQNEAQ (reference sequence). The CDR3 is made up of 12 amino acids. V was pared by 5 bases and J by 8 bases, with 9 bases between.

V is TRBV6-6 and J is TRBJ2-5; D could derive from TRBD1 or TRBD2 (6 bases each). The CDR3 is 16 residues long. Trimming took 2 bases from V and 5 from J, leaving 18 bases between them. Per the germline V gene, CDR1 is MNHNY and CDR2 is SVGAGI (reference sequence). This CDR3 reads CASSYTGAEPRETQYF. DNA for the CDR3: TGTGCCAGCAGTTACACGGGGGCCGAGCCCCGGGAGACCCAGTACTTC.

This clonotype was counted between two and nine times. The J gene is TRBJ1-2, the V gene TRBV10-3, with 9 bases fitting TRBD1. In germline, CDR1 is ENHRY, CDR2 SYGVKD. Trimming at V came to 5 bases and at J to 1 base, leaving 2 bases not matched to a gene. This CDR3 is built from 14 residues. CDR3 nucleotides: TGTGCCATCAGTCCGGGACAGGGTAACTATGGCTACACCTTC. This translates into CAISPGQGNYGYTF.

A few counts support this clonotype. The chain uses TRBV6-6 and TRBJ2-6; D is unclear. CDR3 length: 15 amino acids. Germline CDR1 MNHNY, CDR2 SVGAGI (reference sequence). V was trimmed by 8 bases and J by 0 bases, leaving 11 bases between them. Here the CDR3 reads CASRVVRSGANVLTF. For the CDR3, the DNA is TGTGCCAGCCGGGTAGTTCGCTCTGGGGCCAACGTCCTGACTTTC.

This chain uses TRBV6-5 with TRBJ2-7; D uncertain. Germline-derived CDR1 and CDR2 are MNHEY and SVGAGI. Trimming took 7 bases from V and 5 from J, leaving 9 bases between them. The CDR3 covers 11 residues. CDR3 bases: TGTGCCAGCACCCCACGCGACGAGCAGTACTTC. Residues: CASTPRDEQYF.

This chain joins TRBV4-3 and TRBJ2-3; D possibly corresponds to TRBD2 (5 bases). Germline CDR1 is LGHNA and CDR2 is YSLEER. The CDR3 runs to 16 residues. V was pared by 3 bases and J by 1 base, with 14 bases between. The CDR3 spells CASSHNSAEGTDTQYF. The CDR3 DNA is TGCGCCAGCAGCCATAACTCAGCGGAAGGCACAGATACGCAGTATTTT.